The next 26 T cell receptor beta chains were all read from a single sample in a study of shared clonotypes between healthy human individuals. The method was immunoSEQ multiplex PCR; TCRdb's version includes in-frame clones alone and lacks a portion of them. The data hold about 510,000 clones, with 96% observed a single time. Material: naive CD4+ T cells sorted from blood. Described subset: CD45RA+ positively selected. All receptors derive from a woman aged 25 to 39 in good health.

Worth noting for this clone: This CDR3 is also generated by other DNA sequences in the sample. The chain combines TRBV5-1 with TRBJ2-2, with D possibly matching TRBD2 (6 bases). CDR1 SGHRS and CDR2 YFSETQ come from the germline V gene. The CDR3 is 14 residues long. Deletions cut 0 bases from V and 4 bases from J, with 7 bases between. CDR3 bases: TGCGCCAGCAGCTTGGCCGGGGGCACCGGGGAGCTGTTTTTT. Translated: CASSLAGGTGELFF.

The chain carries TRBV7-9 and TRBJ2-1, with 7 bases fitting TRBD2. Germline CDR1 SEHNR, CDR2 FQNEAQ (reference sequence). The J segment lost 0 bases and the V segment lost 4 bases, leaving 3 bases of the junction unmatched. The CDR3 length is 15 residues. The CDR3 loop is CASSYRGSSYNEQFF. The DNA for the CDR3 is TGTGCCAGCAGCTACCGCGGGAGCTCCTACAATGAGCAGTTCTTC.

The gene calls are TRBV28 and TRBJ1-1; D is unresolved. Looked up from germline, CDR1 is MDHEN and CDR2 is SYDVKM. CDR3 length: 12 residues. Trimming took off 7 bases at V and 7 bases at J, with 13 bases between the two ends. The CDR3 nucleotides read TGTGCCAGCAAAGGCAGGCTGGGTGAAGCTTTCTTT. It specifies CASKGRLGEAFF.

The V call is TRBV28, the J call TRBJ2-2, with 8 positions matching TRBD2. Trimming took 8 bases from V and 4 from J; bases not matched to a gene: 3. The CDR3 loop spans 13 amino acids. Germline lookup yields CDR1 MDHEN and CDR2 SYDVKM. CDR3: CASGLAGTGELFF. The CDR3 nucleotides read TGTGCCAGCGGACTAGCCGGCACCGGGGAGCTGTTTTTT.

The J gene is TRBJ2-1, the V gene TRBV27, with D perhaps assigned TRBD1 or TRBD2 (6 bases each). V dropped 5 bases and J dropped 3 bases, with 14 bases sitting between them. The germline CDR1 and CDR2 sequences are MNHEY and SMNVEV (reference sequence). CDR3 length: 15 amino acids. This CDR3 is CASSKDRRDYNEQFF. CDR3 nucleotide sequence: TGTGCCAGCAGTAAAGACAGGAGGGACTACAATGAGCAGTTCTTC.

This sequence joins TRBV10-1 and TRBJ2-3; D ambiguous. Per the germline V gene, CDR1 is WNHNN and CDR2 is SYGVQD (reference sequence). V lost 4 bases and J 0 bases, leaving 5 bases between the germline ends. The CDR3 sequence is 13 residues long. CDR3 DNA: TGCGCCAGCAGTGGAATGAGCACAGATACGCAGTATTTT. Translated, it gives CASSGMSTDTQYF.

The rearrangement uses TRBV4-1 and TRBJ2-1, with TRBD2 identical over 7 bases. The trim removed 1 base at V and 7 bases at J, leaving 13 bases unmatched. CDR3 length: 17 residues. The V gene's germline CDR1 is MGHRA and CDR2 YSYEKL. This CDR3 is CASSQVVAGVVLNEQFF. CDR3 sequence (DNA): TGCGCCAGCAGCCAAGTTGTCGCGGGAGTGGTTTTGAATGAGCAGTTCTTC.

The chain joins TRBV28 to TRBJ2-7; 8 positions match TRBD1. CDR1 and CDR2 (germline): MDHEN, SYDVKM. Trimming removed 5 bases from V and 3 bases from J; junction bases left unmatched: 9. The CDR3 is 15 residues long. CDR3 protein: CASSIPGQEVYEQYF. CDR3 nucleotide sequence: TGTGCCAGCAGTATCCCGGGACAGGAGGTCTACGAGCAGTACTTC.

The DNA of the CDR3 is TGTGCCAGCAGTTACGCGCCAAGTACTCACTACGAGCAGTACTTC. It encodes CASSYAPSTHYEQYF. This rearrangement joins TRBV6-5 to TRBJ2-7; no reliable D call. The CDR3 contains 15 residues. Germline CDR1 and CDR2: MNHEY and SVGAGI. Trimming left V 2 bases short and J 3 bases short, with 14 bases between.

DNA for the CDR3: TGTGCCAGCAGTTTATACAACACAGATACGCAGTATTTT. It translates to CASSLYNTDTQYF. This chain connects TRBV28 to TRBJ2-3, with D unresolved. The CDR3 has 13 amino acids. The germline V gene encodes CDR1 MDHEN and CDR2 SYDVKM. V was pared by 1 base and J by 2 bases, with 4 bases between.

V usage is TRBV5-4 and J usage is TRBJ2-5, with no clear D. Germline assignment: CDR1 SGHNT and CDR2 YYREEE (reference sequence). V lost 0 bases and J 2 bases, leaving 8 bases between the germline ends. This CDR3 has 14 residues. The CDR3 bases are TGTGCCAGCAGCTTGGCCTGGGCACAAGAGACCCAGTACTTC. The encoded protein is CASSLAWAQETQYF. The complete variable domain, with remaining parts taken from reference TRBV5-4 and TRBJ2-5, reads ETGVTQSPTHLIKTRGQQVTLRCSSQSGHNTVSWYQQALGQGPQFIFQYYREEENGRGNFPPRFSGLQFPNYSSELNVNALELDDSALYLCASSLAWAQETQYFGPGTRLLVL.

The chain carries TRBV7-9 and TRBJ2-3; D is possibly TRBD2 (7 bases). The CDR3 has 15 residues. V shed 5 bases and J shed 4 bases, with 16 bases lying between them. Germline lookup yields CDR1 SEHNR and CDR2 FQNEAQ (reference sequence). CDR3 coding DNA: TGTGCCAGCAGCCGGTCTGGGGGGGGCCCAGATACGCAGTATTTT. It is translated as CASSRSGGGPDTQYF.

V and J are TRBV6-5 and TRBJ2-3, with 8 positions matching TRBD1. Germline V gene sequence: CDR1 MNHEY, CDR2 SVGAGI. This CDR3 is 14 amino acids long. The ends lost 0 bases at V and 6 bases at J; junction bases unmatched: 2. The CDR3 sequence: CASSYSGQVDTQYF. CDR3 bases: TGTGCCAGCAGTTACTCGGGACAGGTGGATACGCAGTATTTT.

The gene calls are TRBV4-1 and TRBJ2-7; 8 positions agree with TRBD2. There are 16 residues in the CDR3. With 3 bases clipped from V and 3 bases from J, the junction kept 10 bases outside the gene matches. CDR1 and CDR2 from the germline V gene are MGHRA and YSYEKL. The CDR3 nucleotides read TGCGCCAGCAGCCAGGACCCAAGCGGGAGTATCTACGAGCAGTACTTC. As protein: CASSQDPSGSIYEQYF.

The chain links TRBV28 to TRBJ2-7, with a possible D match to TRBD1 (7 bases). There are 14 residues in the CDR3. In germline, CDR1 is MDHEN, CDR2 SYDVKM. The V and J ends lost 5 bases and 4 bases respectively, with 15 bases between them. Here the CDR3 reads CASSPSTGRYEQYF. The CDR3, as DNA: TGTGCCAGCAGTCCGTCGACAGGGAGGTACGAGCAGTACTTC.

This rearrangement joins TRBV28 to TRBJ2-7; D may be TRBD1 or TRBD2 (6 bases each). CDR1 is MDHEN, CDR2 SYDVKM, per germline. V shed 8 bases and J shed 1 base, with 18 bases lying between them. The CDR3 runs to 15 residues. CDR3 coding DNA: TGTGCCAGCCTACCGGGGGCAGTTCCTTCCTACGAGCAGTACTTC. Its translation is CASLPGAVPSYEQYF.

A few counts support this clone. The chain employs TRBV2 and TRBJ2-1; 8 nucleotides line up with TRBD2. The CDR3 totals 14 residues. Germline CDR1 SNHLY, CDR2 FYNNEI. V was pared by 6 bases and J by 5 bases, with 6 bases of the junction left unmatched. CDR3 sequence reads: CASRSREGNNEQFF. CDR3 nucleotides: TGTGCCAGCAGGAGTCGGGAGGGGAACAATGAGCAGTTCTTC.

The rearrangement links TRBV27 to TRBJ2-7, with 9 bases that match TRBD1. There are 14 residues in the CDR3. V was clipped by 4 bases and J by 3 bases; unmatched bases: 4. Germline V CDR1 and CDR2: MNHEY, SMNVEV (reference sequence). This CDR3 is CASSSGGQGYEQYF. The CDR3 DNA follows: TGTGCCAGCAGTTCAGGGGGACAGGGCTACGAGCAGTACTTC.

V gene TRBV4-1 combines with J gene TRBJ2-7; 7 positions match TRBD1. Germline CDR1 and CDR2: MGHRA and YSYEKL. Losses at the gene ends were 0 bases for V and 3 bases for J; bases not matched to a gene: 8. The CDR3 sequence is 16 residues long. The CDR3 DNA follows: TGCGCCAGCAGCCAAGACCGGACAGGACCCTTCTACGAGCAGTACTTC. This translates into CASSQDRTGPFYEQYF.

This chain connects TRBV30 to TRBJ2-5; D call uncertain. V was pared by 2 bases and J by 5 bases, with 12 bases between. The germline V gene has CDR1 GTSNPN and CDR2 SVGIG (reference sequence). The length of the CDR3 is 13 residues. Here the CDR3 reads CAWSSSDGETQYF. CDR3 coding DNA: TGTGCCTGGAGTTCTTCGGACGGGGAGACCCAGTACTTC.

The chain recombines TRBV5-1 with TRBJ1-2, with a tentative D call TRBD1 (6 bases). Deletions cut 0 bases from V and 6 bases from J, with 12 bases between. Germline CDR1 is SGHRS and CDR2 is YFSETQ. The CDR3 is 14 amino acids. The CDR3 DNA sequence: TGCGCCAGCAGCTTGGACAGGGAGGAGGATGGCTACACCTTC. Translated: CASSLDREEDGYTF.

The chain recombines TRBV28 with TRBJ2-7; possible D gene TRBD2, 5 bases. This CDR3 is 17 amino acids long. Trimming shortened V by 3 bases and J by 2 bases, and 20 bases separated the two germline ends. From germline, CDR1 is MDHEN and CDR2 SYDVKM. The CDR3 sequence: CASSFTPLGAVPYEQYF. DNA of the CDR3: TGTGCCAGCAGTTTCACTCCCCTTGGAGCGGTCCCCTACGAGCAGTACTTC.

CDR3 sequence reads: CASSTLAGDGNEQFF. The DNA of the CDR3 is TGTGCCAGTAGTACCCTAGCGGGAGACGGCAATGAGCAGTTCTTC. The rearrangement joins TRBV19 to TRBJ2-1; TRBD2 matches at 10 bases. CDR3 length: 15 residues. V lost 4 bases and J lost 6; bases outside the gene matches: 6. Germline CDR1 reads LNHDA; CDR2 reads SQIVND (reference sequence).

The CDR3 bases are TGTGCCAGCTCACACACCCCGGGACAGTTCTCCTATGGCTACACCTTC. It encodes CASSHTPGQFSYGYTF. This chain joins TRBV18 and TRBJ1-2, with 7 bases matching TRBD1. The CDR3 has 16 amino acids. Germline V CDR1 and CDR2: KGHSH, LQKENI. Losses at the gene ends were 4 bases for V and 4 bases for J; bases not matched to a gene: 12.

The DNA of the CDR3 is TGTGCCAGCAGTTTCTCCGTCCAACAAATCTACGAGCAGTACTTC. Its protein is CASSFSVQQIYEQYF. The chain links TRBV6-6 to TRBJ2-7; D ambiguous. The CDR3 totals 15 residues. V gave up 4 bases and J gave up 3 bases, with 16 bases separating them. CDR1 MNHNY and CDR2 SVGAGI come from the germline V gene (reference sequence).

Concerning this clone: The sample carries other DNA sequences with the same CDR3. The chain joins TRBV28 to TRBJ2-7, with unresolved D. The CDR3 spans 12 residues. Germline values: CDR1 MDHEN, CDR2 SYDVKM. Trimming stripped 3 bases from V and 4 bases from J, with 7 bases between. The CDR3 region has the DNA TGTGCCAGCAGTTTCAGGCCGTACGAGCAGTACTTC. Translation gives CASSFRPYEQYF. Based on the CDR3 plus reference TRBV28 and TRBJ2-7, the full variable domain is DVKVTQSSRYLVKRTGEKVFLECVQDMDHENMFWYRQDPGLGLRLIYFSYDVKMKEKGDIPEGYSVSREKKERFSLILESASTNQTSMYLCASSFRPYEQYFGPGTRLTVT.